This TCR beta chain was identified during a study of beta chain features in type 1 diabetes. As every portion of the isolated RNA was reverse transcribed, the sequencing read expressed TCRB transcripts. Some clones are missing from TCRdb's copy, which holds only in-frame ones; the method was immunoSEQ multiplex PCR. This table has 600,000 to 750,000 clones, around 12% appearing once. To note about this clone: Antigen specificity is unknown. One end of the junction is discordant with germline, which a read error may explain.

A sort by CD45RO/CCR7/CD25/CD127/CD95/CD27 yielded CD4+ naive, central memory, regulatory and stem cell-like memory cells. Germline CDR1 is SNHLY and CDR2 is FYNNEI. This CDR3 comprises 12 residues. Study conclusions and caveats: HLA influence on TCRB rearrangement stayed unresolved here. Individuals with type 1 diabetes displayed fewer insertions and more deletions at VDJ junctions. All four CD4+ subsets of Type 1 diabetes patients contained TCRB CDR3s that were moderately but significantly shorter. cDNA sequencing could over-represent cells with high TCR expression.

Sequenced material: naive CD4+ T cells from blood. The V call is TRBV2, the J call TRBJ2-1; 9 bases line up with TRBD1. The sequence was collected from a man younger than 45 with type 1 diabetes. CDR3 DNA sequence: TGTGCCAGCAGTGGCACGGGACAGGGCCGGGTCTTC. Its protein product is CASSGTGQGRVF.